What follows are 4 T cell receptor beta chains derived from one specimen sequenced in a study of cytomegalovirus exposure and HLA in healthy donors. Primers included in the PCR were 60 Vbeta and 13 Jbeta primers. TCRdb's copy holds only in-frame clones and misses some; the assay was immunoSEQ multiplex PCR. The table lists fewer than 100,000 clones, about 79% of them singletons. Source material: PBMCs. All receptors derive from a female donor in good health and CMV-seronegative.

V is TRBV6-5 and J is TRBJ2-7, with D possibly TRBD2 on 7 matching bases. CDR1 is MNHEY, CDR2 SVGAGI, per germline. This CDR3 has 14 amino acids. Trimming took 4 bases from V and 2 from J, leaving 12 bases between them. The CDR3 reads CASSWGRGTYEQYF. The CDR3, as DNA: TGTGCCAGCAGTTGGGGGAGGGGGACCTACGAGCAGTACTTC.

V usage is TRBV27 and J usage is TRBJ1-1; D is uncertain. The germline V and J ends were trimmed by 3 bases and 6 bases, with 14 bases remaining between them. CDR3 length equals 14 residues. Germline values: CDR1 MNHEY, CDR2 SMNVEV (reference sequence). CDR3 region: CASSFGQIGSEAFF. The CDR3 DNA reads TGTGCCAGCAGTTTCGGCCAAATCGGGTCTGAAGCTTTCTTT.

This sequence joins TRBV7-9 and TRBJ1-2; a weak D match, TRBD1 (6 bases). V was clipped by 5 bases and J by 2 bases, with 15 bases between them. The CDR3 is 15 residues long. Per germline, CDR1 SEHNR and CDR2 FQNEAQ (reference sequence). CDR3 region: CASSTPQGTNYGYTF. CDR3 DNA: TGTGCCAGCAGCACCCCTCAGGGGACGAACTATGGCTACACCTTC.

V usage is TRBV7-8 and J usage is TRBJ1-1; D ambiguous. The CDR3 covers 15 residues. Germline V gene sequence: CDR1 SGHVS, CDR2 FQNEAQ. Trimming stripped 3 bases from V and 0 bases from J, with 11 bases between. The CDR3 coding sequence is TGTGCCAGCAGCTTGATACAGAGACTGAACACTGAAGCTTTCTTT. Residues: CASSLIQRLNTEAFF.